These 17 T cell receptor beta chains were all obtained from the same sample, sequenced in a study of pediatric ulcerative colitis. Sequencing was performed with immunoSEQ multiplex PCR; in TCRdb, only in-frame clones are kept and a portion is missing. Of tens of thousands of clones in the sample, about 67% were seen once. Rectal tissue came from one to two pinch biopsies taken at colonoscopy. The sample taken for sequencing was gut tissue. Source of these receptors: a boy aged 5 to 17 with severe ulcerative colitis.

The gene calls are TRBV4-3 and TRBJ1-4; D ambiguous. Germline V CDR1 and CDR2: LGHNA, YSLEER. V shed 2 bases and J shed 1 base, with 8 bases lying between them. The CDR3 is 15 amino acids. CDR3 coding DNA: TGCGCCAGCAGCCAAACCGCAGGAACTAATGAAAAACTGTTTTTT. Translation gives CASSQTAGTNEKLFF.

This clone is medium-sized (0.01 to 0.1%) within its sample. Distinct nucleotide sequences in the sample also encode this CDR3. The chain recombines TRBV30 with TRBJ1-1; D gene ambiguous. The CDR3 is 13 amino acids. V lost 0 bases and J lost 1, with 6 bases in between. The V gene's germline CDR1 is GTSNPN and CDR2 SVGIG (reference sequence). The CDR3 DNA is TGTGCCTGGAGTGTGGGGAAGAACACTGAAGCTTTCTTT. This encodes CAWSVGKNTEAFF.

The gene calls are TRBV7-9 and TRBJ1-4, with D unclear. Trimming removed 1 base at V and 0 bases at J, with 9 bases between. The length of the CDR3 is 16 residues. Germline values: CDR1 SEHNR, CDR2 FQNEAQ (reference sequence). This CDR3 reads CASSLGRASTNEKLFF. The CDR3 DNA reads as TGTGCCAGCAGCTTAGGCCGGGCCTCAACTAATGAAAAACTGTTTTTT. The whole variable domain, filled in from reference TRBV7-9 and TRBJ1-4, reads DTGVSQNPRHKITKRGQNVTFRCDPISEHNRLYWYRQTLGQGPEFLTYFQNEAQLEKSRLLSDRFSAERPKGSFSTLEIQRTEQGDSAMYLCASSLGRASTNEKLFFGSGTQLSVL.

The rearrangement joins TRBV11-2 to TRBJ2-2; tentatively, D is TRBD1 (5 bases). This CDR3 is 15 amino acids long. CDR1 and CDR2 from the germline V gene are SGHAT and FQNNGV. Between the trimmed V and J ends, which lost 2 bases and 3 bases, there was a span of 10 bases. The CDR3 bases are TGTGCCAGCAGCTTACAGGGAAAGGACACCGGGGAGCTGTTTTTT. This gives the protein CASSLQGKDTGELFF.

For this clone: Compared with germline, one end of the junction differs, possibly owing to a read error. This sequence joins TRBV29-1 and TRBJ2-1; the match to TRBD2 covers 7 bases. The CDR3 totals 11 residues. Germline-derived CDR1 and CDR2 are SQVTM and ANQGSEA. CDR3 nucleotides: TGCAGCGTTGAAAGGGGCGGGAGTTCGGTCTTC. Its translation: CSVERGGSSVF.

This chain links TRBV5-1 with TRBJ2-3; 9 positions agree with TRBD2. The J segment lost 10 bases and the V segment lost 5 bases, leaving 11 bases of the junction unmatched. Per the germline V gene, CDR1 is SGHRS and CDR2 is YFSETQ. The CDR3 loop spans 14 amino acids. The CDR3: CASREGLAGRSQYF. Here the CDR3 DNA reads TGCGCCAGCAGGGAGGGGCTAGCGGGACGCTCGCAGTATTTT.

This chain uses TRBV11-3 with TRBJ2-3, with D perhaps being TRBD1 or TRBD2 (5 bases each). The CDR3 covers 15 residues. The germline V and J ends were trimmed by 6 bases and 8 bases, with 21 bases remaining between them. In germline, CDR1 is SGHNT, CDR2 YENEEA. CDR3 sequence: CASSPGRPAPVTQYF. The CDR3 DNA is TGTGCCAGCAGTCCGGGACGCCCAGCCCCGGTTACGCAGTATTTT.

By proportion, this clone is medium-sized. The genes are TRBV7-8 and TRBJ2-5; 9 bases align to TRBD2. This CDR3 is 17 amino acids long. Germline V lookup: CDR1 SGHVS, CDR2 FQNEAQ. V was pared by 5 bases and J by 5 bases, with 15 bases of the junction left unmatched. CDR3 residues: CASSQLISSGNGETQYF. Here the CDR3 DNA reads TGTGCCAGCAGCCAGCTTATATCTAGCGGGAATGGTGAGACCCAGTACTTC.

The J gene is TRBJ1-5, the V gene TRBV6-5, with 7 bases matching TRBD1. The length of the CDR3 is 14 residues. The V gene's germline CDR1 is MNHEY and CDR2 SVGAGI. V dropped 6 bases and J dropped 6; count of bases not matched to a gene: 8. CDR3 sequence reads: CASRPPGGGQPQHF. The CDR3 region has the DNA TGTGCCAGCAGGCCCCCAGGGGGGGGTCAGCCCCAGCATTTT.

V is TRBV11-2 and J is TRBJ1-1; no definite D call. Trimming left V 1 base short and J 3 bases short, with 12 bases between. The CDR3 loop spans 15 amino acids. Germline CDR1 SGHAT, CDR2 FQNNGV. The CDR3 bases are TGTGCCAGCAGCTTAGGGGAGGTGTGGGACACTGAAGCTTTCTTT. Encoded protein: CASSLGEVWDTEAFF.

The chain couples TRBV11-2 to TRBJ2-7; tentative D call: TRBD1 (6 bases). Looked up from germline, CDR1 is SGHAT and CDR2 is FQNNGV. Trimming took 4 bases from V and 3 from J, leaving 10 bases between them. There are 13 residues in the CDR3. CDR3 in DNA: TGTGCCAGCAGCTCCGGGACACACTACGAGCAGTACTTC. This encodes CASSSGTHYEQYF.

This chain connects TRBV18 to TRBJ2-3; 8 bases fit TRBD1. The CDR3 length is 14 residues. Trimming cost V 8 bases and J 3 bases; bases outside gene matches: 7. Germline CDR1 and CDR2: KGHSH and LQKENI. CDR3 nucleotides: TGTGCCAGCCGTCACAGGGGGTTAACAGATACGCAGTATTTT. Its protein product is CASRHRGLTDTQYF.

The J gene is TRBJ2-5, the V gene TRBV5-4; D is undetermined. CDR1 SGHNT and CDR2 YYREEE come from the germline V gene (reference sequence). This CDR3 comprises 13 residues. V lost 4 bases and J 9 bases, leaving 16 bases between the germline ends. CDR3 sequence (DNA): TGTGCCAGCAGCCGGGCCAACACCGAGGCCCAGTACTTC. Amino acids: CASSRANTEAQYF.

This clone turned up a few times. The genes are TRBV2 and TRBJ1-5; D call uncertain. The CDR3 spans 9 residues. Germline V gene data show CDR1 as SNHLY and CDR2 as FYNNEI. V lost 7 bases and J lost 5, with 0 bases in between. The CDR3, as DNA: TGTGCCAGCAATCAGCCCCAGCATTTT. Its protein product is CASNQPQHF.

The chain combines TRBV11-2 with TRBJ1-5; D gene unclear. This CDR3 spans 12 amino acids. Trimming pared 3 bases from V and 7 bases from J, leaving 7 bases between. Per the germline V gene, CDR1 is SGHAT and CDR2 is FQNNGV. CDR3 sequence (DNA): TGTGCCAGCAGCTTCCCGGGACAGCCCCAGCATTTT. It translates to CASSFPGQPQHF.

This clone was seen a few times. The chain combines TRBV6-5 with TRBJ2-7, with TRBD2 identical over 10 bases. The CDR3 totals 15 residues. The V gene's germline CDR1 is MNHEY and CDR2 SVGAGI. The trim removed 2 bases at V and 2 bases at J, leaving 3 bases unmatched. In nucleotides, the CDR3 is TGTGCCAGCAGTTACAGAGCGGGAGGGACCTACGAGCAGTACTTC. Amino acid sequence: CASSYRAGGTYEQYF.

V gene TRBV19 combines with J gene TRBJ2-6; D perhaps matches TRBD1 (6 bases). The length of the CDR3 is 18 residues. Deletions cut 6 bases from V and 0 bases from J, with 18 bases between. The germline CDR1 and CDR2 sequences are LNHDA and SQIVND (reference sequence). The CDR3 loop reads CASRPWDIGSSGANVLTF. CDR3 in DNA: TGTGCCAGTAGACCTTGGGACATCGGGTCCTCTGGGGCCAACGTCCTGACTTTC. The full variable domain, rest sourced from reference TRBV19 and TRBJ2-6, is DGGITQSPKYLFRKEGQNVTLSCEQNLNHDAMYWYRQDPGQGLRLIYYSQIVNDFQKGDIAEGYSVSREKKESFPLTVTSAQKNPTAFYLCASRPWDIGSSGANVLTFGAGSRLTVL.